Listed here are 22 T cell receptor beta chains from one sample, sequenced in a study of T cell repertoires in cytomegalovirus infection. TCRdb redid the calling of the reads with MiXCR, one entry per CDR3 protein. Counted here are 200,000 to 300,000 distinct CDR3 sequences, 6% to 8% occurring once; the ten biggest clones make up under 7%. The specimen was PBMCs. The receptor source for this set is a human donor in good health (CMV status not recorded). Some clones in this sample may be carry-over from other donors' samples.

This clonotype came up many times. The rearrangement joins TRBV6-1 to TRBJ1-1, with D hard to call. Germline lookup yields CDR1 MNHNS and CDR2 SASEGT. The CDR3 consists of 17 residues. V was clipped by 2 bases and J by 0 bases, with 16 bases between them. CDR3 in DNA: TGTGCCAGCAGTGAATTGGACGGGTTGAGCATGAACACTGAAGCTTTCTTT. Encoded protein: CASSELDGLSMNTEAFF.

In this sample, this clonotype turned up a few times. The chain links TRBV29-1 to TRBJ1-5; 7 bases align to TRBD1. Looked up from germline, CDR1 is SQVTM and CDR2 is ANQGSEA. There are 12 residues in the CDR3. J gave up 5 bases and V 4 bases, and 2 bases lay outside the gene matches. The CDR3, as DNA: TGCAGCGTTGGACAGGGCGATCAGCCCCAGCATTTT. Protein sequence: CSVGQGDQPQHF.

This clonotype was seen repeatedly, ten times or more. The chain joins TRBV20-1 to TRBJ2-5, with 10 bases fitting TRBD2. The CDR3 is made up of 14 amino acids. Germline CDR1 is DFQATT and CDR2 is SNEGSKA (reference sequence). With V trimmed by 3 bases and J by 3 bases, 4 bases remained unmatched. The CDR3 DNA is TGCAGTGCTAGGGGGACTAGCGTAAAAGAGACCCAGTACTTC. As protein: CSARGTSVKETQYF.

With respect to this clonotype: A much larger clone lies a single base off, so this may be a read error. This chain links TRBV20-1 with TRBJ1-2; TRBD1 might be the D (6 bases). The CDR3 sequence is 16 residues long. V lost 5 bases, J lost 8 bases, and 27 bases lay in between. Germline V gene sequence: CDR1 DFQATT, CDR2 SNEGSKA (reference sequence). The CDR3 DNA is TGCAGTGCTCTCACACCATGGGACACAGAACTGAAAGGCTACACCTTC. It specifies CSALTPWDTELKGYTF.

Remarks on this clonotype: This may be a read error: a much more frequent sequence differs by one nucleotide. The chain combines TRBV7-9 with TRBJ1-1; D is undetermined. V lost 1 base to trimming and J lost 7 bases, with 4 bases between them. Germline CDR1 and CDR2: SEHNR and FQNEAQ (reference sequence). The CDR3 is made up of 11 amino acids. The CDR3 sequence: CASSLESEAFF. The CDR3 nucleotides are TGTGCCAGCAGCTTAGAAAGTGAAGCTTTCTTT.

This clonotype showed up many times. The genes are TRBV7-8 and TRBJ1-1; D is uncertain. Germline CDR1 reads SGHVS; CDR2 reads FQNEAQ. The CDR3 extends over 12 amino acids. With 1 base removed from V and 7 bases from J, the gap between germline ends came to 7 bases. The CDR3 loop is CASSLGRDEAFF. CDR3 nucleotides: TGTGCCAGCAGCTTAGGTCGAGATGAAGCTTTCTTT.

This clonotype appeared many times. This sequence joins TRBV10-3 and TRBJ2-1, with TRBD1 matching 8 bases. V lost 6 bases to trimming and J lost 6 bases; unmatched junction nucleotides: 7. CDR3 length: 14 amino acids. Per germline, CDR1 ENHRY and CDR2 SYGVKD. The DNA of the CDR3 is TGTGCCATCAGCGCCGGAACAGGGGGCAATGAGCAGTTCTTC. Its protein is CAISAGTGGNEQFF.

This clonotype has at least ten counts. The V gene is TRBV28, the J gene TRBJ1-5; a weak D match, TRBD1 (5 bases). The germline V gene has CDR1 MDHEN and CDR2 SYDVKM. The CDR3 loop spans 12 amino acids. V was shortened by 7 bases and J by 3 bases, with 7 bases between the two germline ends. CDR3 coding DNA: TGTGCCAGCAACAGGAACAATCAGCCCCAGCATTTT. This sequence encodes CASNRNNQPQHF.

This clonotype was seen repeatedly, ten times or more. This sequence joins TRBV6-2 or TRBV6-3 and TRBJ1-1; TRBD1 is a possible D gene (5 bases). Deletions cut 2 bases from V and 5 bases from J, with 9 bases between. Germline loops: CDR1 MNHEY, CDR2 SVGEGT. The CDR3 covers 13 residues. The CDR3 DNA is TGTGCCAGCAGTTACAAGGGGCAGACTGAAGCTTTCTTT. It codes for CASSYKGQTEAFF.

Ten or more counts support this clonotype. The V call is TRBV4-2, the J call TRBJ1-1, with 7 bases lining up with TRBD1. CDR3 length equals 15 residues. CDR1 and CDR2 (germline): LGHNA, YNFKEQ. V was pared by 2 bases and J by 4 bases, with 7 bases of the junction left unmatched. For the CDR3, the DNA is TGTGCCAGCAGCCAAAGTGGGGCAGGGGGCACTGAAGCTTTCTTT. Residues: CASSQSGAGGTEAFF.

This clonotype was observed at least ten times. The rearrangement joins TRBV19 to TRBJ2-7, with D perhaps matching TRBD2 (7 bases). V was cut by 3 bases and J by 0 bases, with 12 bases left in between. This CDR3 contains 15 residues. Germline V gene lookup returns CDR1 LNHDA and CDR2 SQIVND (reference sequence). The CDR3 here is CASSILGGPSYEQYF. The CDR3 bases are TGTGCCAGTAGTATTCTCGGGGGGCCCTCCTACGAGCAGTACTTC.

This clonotype was picked up many times. The V and J genes are TRBV6-6 and TRBJ2-1; 7 bases map to TRBD1. This CDR3 has 16 amino acids. V was pared by 0 bases and J by 4 bases, with 6 bases of the junction left unmatched. Per germline, CDR1 MNHNY and CDR2 SVGAGI (reference sequence). CDR3 nucleotide sequence: TGTGCCAGCAGTTACTCGTACCCAGGGGGATACAATGAGCAGTTCTTC. Translated, it gives CASSYSYPGGYNEQFF.

This clonotype was seen repeatedly, ten times or more. The rearrangement joins TRBV7-2 to TRBJ1-5; D is uncertain. CDR1 is SGHTA and CDR2 is FQGNSA in the germline V gene. V was shortened by 1 base and J by 5 bases, with 6 bases between the two germline ends. The length of the CDR3 is 13 residues. The CDR3: CASSLGTYQPQHF. In nucleotides, the CDR3 is TGTGCCAGCAGCTTAGGCACCTATCAGCCCCAGCATTTT.

This clonotype was counted many times. The CDR3 loop reads CASSYSIKGSGYYSNQPQHF. The CDR3 DNA reads TGTGCCAGCAGTTACTCGATCAAGGGTTCGGGTTATTATAGCAATCAGCCCCAGCATTTT. The chain recombines TRBV6-2 or TRBV6-3 with TRBJ1-5; the D is unclear. Per germline, CDR1 MNHEY and CDR2 SVGEGT. This CDR3 spans 20 amino acids. Trimming pared 0 bases from V and 0 bases from J, leaving 21 bases between.

This clonotype was seen a handful of times. This chain links TRBV6-2 or TRBV6-3 with TRBJ2-3; a possible D gene is TRBD2 (5 bases). The length of the CDR3 is 15 residues. V was cut by 4 bases and J by 3 bases, with 14 bases left in between. CDR1 and CDR2 (germline): MNHEY, SVGEGT. The CDR3 sequence is CASSSPRVGTDTQYF. DNA of the CDR3: TGTGCCAGCAGTTCCCCGAGGGTCGGGACAGATACGCAGTATTTT.

This clonotype appeared a few times. V gene TRBV19 combines with J gene TRBJ1-1; TRBD1 aligns across 8 bases. The CDR3 runs to 14 residues. The junction had 7 bases not matched to a gene; V was cut back by 4 bases and J by 6 bases. The V gene's germline CDR1 is LNHDA and CDR2 SQIVND (reference sequence). CDR3 DNA sequence: TGTGCCAGTAGTAGACGGGACAGGACCGCTGAAGCTTTCTTT. Translation: CASSRRDRTAEAFF.

This clonotype appeared many times. CDR3 sequence: CASSQGSLSKPQHF. CDR3 nucleotide sequence: TGTGCCAGCAGCCAGGGGAGTCTTAGTAAGCCCCAGCATTTT. This chain joins TRBV7-2 and TRBJ1-5; D is possibly TRBD1 (6 bases). V was pared by 5 bases and J by 8 bases, with 16 bases between. The CDR3 length is 14 residues. CDR1 is SGHTA, CDR2 FQGNSA, per germline.

This chain uses TRBV20-1 with TRBJ2-1, with 12 bases aligning to TRBD2. J gave up 7 bases and V 1 base, and 5 bases lay outside the gene matches. Germline-derived CDR1 and CDR2 are DFQATT and SNEGSKA (reference sequence). This CDR3 comprises 15 residues. In nucleotides, the CDR3 is TGCAGTGCTAGAGGTCTAGCGGGGGGGCGGAATGAGCAGTTCTTC. It translates to CSARGLAGGRNEQFF.

This clonotype was seen repeatedly, ten times or more. The chain employs TRBV7-6 and TRBJ2-1; TRBD1 matches 7 bases. V shed 0 bases, J shed 9 bases, and the junction held 5 bases outside the gene matches. The CDR3 length is 14 residues. Germline V CDR1 and CDR2: SGHVS, FNYEAQ. The CDR3 sequence: CASSLATGVVEQFF. The DNA for the CDR3 is TGTGCCAGCAGCTTAGCAACAGGGGTTGTTGAGCAGTTCTTC.

This clonotype was picked up many times. V is TRBV28 and J is TRBJ2-3, with 8 bases matching TRBD2. Germline loops: CDR1 MDHEN, CDR2 SYDVKM. The CDR3 runs to 17 residues. V was clipped by 6 bases and J by 2 bases; unmatched bases: 13. The CDR3 DNA sequence: TGTGCCAGCAGCTCCTGGGGCAGCGGGGGACTCACAGATACGCAGTATTTT. The encoded protein is CASSSWGSGGLTDTQYF.

This clonotype was seen at least ten times. The J gene is TRBJ2-5, the V gene TRBV28; D might be TRBD1 (5 bases). Trimming pared 6 bases from V and 5 bases from J, leaving 10 bases between. Germline CDR1 and CDR2: MDHEN and SYDVKM. The CDR3 totals 12 residues. The CDR3 sequence: CASSLKGETQYF. In DNA form, the CDR3 reads TGTGCCAGCAGCCTCAAGGGGGAGACCCAGTACTTC.

This clonotype was counted many times. The V gene is TRBV28, the J gene TRBJ1-3; D possibly corresponds to TRBD1 (5 bases). V was clipped by 2 bases and J by 2 bases, with 13 bases between them. The CDR3 contains 16 residues. Germline V gene data show CDR1 as MDHEN and CDR2 as SYDVKM. The chain's CDR3 is CASSLTPGTTGNTIYF. The CDR3 nucleotides read TGTGCCAGCAGTTTAACTCCCGGGACTACTGGAAACACCATATATTTT.